The TCR beta chain under discussion was sequenced for a study of OX40 agonist ivuxolimab in advanced cancers. Study as a whole: The dose-escalation cohort had hepatocellular carcinoma, melanoma, renal cell or head and neck cancer. Points from the study as a whole: Clonal expansion among partial responders at 0.1-3.0 mg/kg ranked near the lowest.

Generated by immunoSEQ multiplex PCR, the TCRdb table keeps only in-frame clones and is missing some. The sample shows 90,000 to 100,000 clones, roughly 95% of them seen only once. At cycle 4 day 1, cycle 7 day 1, and baseline, blood was sampled. Concerning this clone: The antigen remains unidentified.

The sequences come from CD4+ or CD8+ T cells sorted from blood, collected in a trial of the OX40 agonist ivuxolimab. This sequence originates from an adult with an advanced solid tumor such as melanoma, head and neck, liver or kidney cancer.

Here the CDR3 reads CASKTSPYNEQFF. CDR3 DNA sequence: TGCGCCAGTAAGACTAGCCCCTACAATGAGCAGTTCTTC. The genes are TRBV10-2 and TRBJ2-1; TRBD2 agrees at 7 bases. Germline CDR1 reads WSHSY; CDR2 reads SAAADI. This CDR3 contains 13 residues. V trimming: 9 bases; J trimming: 2 bases; junction bases outside the gene matches: 4.